Presented here are 5 T cell receptor beta chains from one specimen sequenced in a study of Graves' ophthalmopathy and Graves' hyperthyroidism. RNA served as the template for amplifying TCR beta CDR3 regions. An initial RT-PCR round employing HTBI primers preceded a second-round multiplex PCR. TCRdb reprocessed the multiplex PCR reads with MiXCR, giving one entry per CDR3 protein. The data contain under 200,000 distinct CDR3 sequences, about 40% of them seen just once; the ten biggest clones take up 5.8%. The source material was peripheral blood. Every receptor here comes from a woman in her forties with Graves' ophthalmopathy.

The sample holds many counts of this clonotype. The chain employs TRBV28 and TRBJ1-1, with a possible D match to TRBD1 (5 bases). Germline CDR1 MDHEN, CDR2 SYDVKM. The length of the CDR3 is 14 residues. V was pared by 2 bases and J by 1 base, with 8 bases between. CDR3 in DNA: TGTGCCAGCAGTTTAGGCAGGGAGAACACTGAAGCTTTCTTT. Translating gives CASSLGRENTEAFF.

This clonotype was picked up many times. Here the CDR3 omits its conserved ending phenylalanine or tryptophan, so a read error is the likely source. This sequence joins TRBV7-3 and TRBJ1-1; D remains unclear. In germline, CDR1 is SGHTA, CDR2 FQGTGA. This CDR3 has 13 residues. V was shortened by 7 bases and J by 0 bases, with 9 bases between the two germline ends. CDR3 nucleotide sequence: TGTGCCAGCAATTCCAGGATGAACACTGAAGCTTTCCTT. Protein product: CASNSRMNTEAFL.

The chain has TRBV6-2 or TRBV6-3 and TRBJ1-2, with TRBD1 matching over 11 bases. Germline assignment: CDR1 MNHEY and CDR2 SVGEGT. V lost 5 bases to trimming and J lost 8 bases; unmatched junction nucleotides: 4. The CDR3 length is 13 residues. The CDR3 sequence: CASSHRTGGGYTF. The CDR3, as DNA: TGTGCCAGCAGTCACCGGACAGGGGGCGGCTACACCTTC.

The chain carries TRBV6-1 and TRBJ2-5, with D possibly matching TRBD1 (5 bases). The length of the CDR3 is 11 residues. The germline gives CDR1 MNHNS, CDR2 SASEGT. V was clipped by 8 bases and J by 2 bases, with 6 bases between them. CDR3 nucleotide sequence: TGTGCCAGCGCAGGGCAAGAGACCCAGTACTTC. Residues: CASAGQETQYF.

This clonotype occurred once. The J gene is TRBJ2-5, the V gene TRBV29-1; the D gene is possibly TRBD2 (6 bases). Germline V lookup: CDR1 SQVTM, CDR2 ANQGSEA. Between the trimmed V and J ends, which lost 5 bases and 1 base, there was a span of 11 bases. The CDR3 covers 13 residues. The CDR3 protein is CSVTGLTQETQYF. The DNA for the CDR3 is TGCAGCGTTACGGGACTGACCCAAGAGACCCAGTACTTC.